Below, 2 T cell receptor beta chains from the same sample are listed, as sequenced in a study of T cell responses to AZD1222 COVID-19 vaccine. The protocol was immunoSEQ multiplex PCR, while the TCRdb copy is restricted to in-frame clones and leaves out a portion. Here the sample spans fewer than 250,000 clones, just over 90% being singletons. Sequencing was performed on peripheral blood, taken on day 0 of MenACWY control vaccination. Every receptor here comes from an adult in good health.

Concerning this clone itself: Distinct nucleotide sequences in the sample also encode this CDR3. This rearrangement joins TRBV30 to TRBJ2-3; TRBD2 might be the D (6 bases). Per the germline V gene, CDR1 is GTSNPN and CDR2 is SVGIG (reference sequence). Trimming shortened V by 0 bases and J by 2 bases, and 9 bases separated the two germline ends. The CDR3 loop spans 14 amino acids. CDR3 sequence: CAWSVGGATDTQYF. The DNA for the CDR3 is TGTGCCTGGAGTGTCGGCGGGGCCACAGATACGCAGTATTTT. Combining the CDR3 with reference TRBV30 and TRBJ2-3 gives the whole variable domain SQTIHQWPATLVQPVGSPLSLECTVEGTSNPNLYWYRQAAGRGLQLLFYSVGIGQISSEVPQNLSASRPQDRQFILSSKKLLLSDSGFYLCAWSVGGATDTQYFGPGTRLTVL.

The rearrangement joins TRBV19 to TRBJ1-5, with TRBD1 matching 7 bases. The CDR3 has 18 amino acids. The V and J ends lost 3 bases and 6 bases, in that order; junction bases with no gene match: 17. CDR1 is LNHDA, CDR2 SQIVND, per germline (reference sequence). The CDR3 loop reads CASSIYGTEGLWGQPQHF. CDR3 coding DNA: TGTGCCAGTAGTATCTATGGGACAGAGGGACTCTGGGGTCAGCCCCAGCATTTT.